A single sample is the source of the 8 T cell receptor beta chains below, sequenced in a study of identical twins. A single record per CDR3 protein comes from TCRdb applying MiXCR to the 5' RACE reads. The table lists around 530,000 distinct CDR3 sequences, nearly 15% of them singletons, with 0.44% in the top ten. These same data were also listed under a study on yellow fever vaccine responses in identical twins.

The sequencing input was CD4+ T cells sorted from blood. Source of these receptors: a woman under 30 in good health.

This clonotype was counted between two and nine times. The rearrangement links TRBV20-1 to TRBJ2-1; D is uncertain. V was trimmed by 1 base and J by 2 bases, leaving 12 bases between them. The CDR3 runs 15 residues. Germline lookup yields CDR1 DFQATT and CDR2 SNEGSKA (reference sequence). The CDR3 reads CSARVSSAPYNEQFF. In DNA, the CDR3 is TGCAGTGCTAGAGTCTCCTCCGCCCCCTACAATGAGCAGTTCTTC.

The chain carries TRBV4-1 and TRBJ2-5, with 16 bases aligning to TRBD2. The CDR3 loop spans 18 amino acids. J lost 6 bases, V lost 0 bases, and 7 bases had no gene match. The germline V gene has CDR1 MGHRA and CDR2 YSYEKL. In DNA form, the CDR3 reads TGCGCCAGCAGCCAAGAGGCTGGGACTAGCGGGGGGGCTAAGACCCAGTACTTC. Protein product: CASSQEAGTSGGAKTQYF.

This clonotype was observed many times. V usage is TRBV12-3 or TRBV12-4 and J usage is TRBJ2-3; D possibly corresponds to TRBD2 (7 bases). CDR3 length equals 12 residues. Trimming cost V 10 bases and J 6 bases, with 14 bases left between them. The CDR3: CATGGLGDTQYF. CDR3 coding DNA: TGTGCCACGGGGGGCCTAGGGGATACGCAGTATTTT.

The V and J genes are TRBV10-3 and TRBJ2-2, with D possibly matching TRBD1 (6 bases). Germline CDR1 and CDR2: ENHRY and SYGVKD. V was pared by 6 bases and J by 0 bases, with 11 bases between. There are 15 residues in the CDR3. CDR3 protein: CAIRERQANTGELFF. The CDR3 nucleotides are TGTGCCATCAGGGAAAGACAGGCGAACACCGGGGAGCTGTTTTTT.

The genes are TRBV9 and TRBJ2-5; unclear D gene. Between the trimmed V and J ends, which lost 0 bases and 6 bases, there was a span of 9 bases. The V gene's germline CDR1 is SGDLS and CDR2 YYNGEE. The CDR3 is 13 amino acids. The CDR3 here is CASSVGPEKTQYF. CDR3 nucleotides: TGTGCCAGCAGCGTAGGCCCTGAGAAGACCCAGTACTTC. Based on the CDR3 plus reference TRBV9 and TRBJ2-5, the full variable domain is DSGVTQTPKHLITATGQRVTLRCSPRSGDLSVYWYQQSLDQGLQFLIQYYNGEERAKGNILERFSAQQFPDLHSELNLSSLELGDSALYFCASSVGPEKTQYFGPGTRLLVL.

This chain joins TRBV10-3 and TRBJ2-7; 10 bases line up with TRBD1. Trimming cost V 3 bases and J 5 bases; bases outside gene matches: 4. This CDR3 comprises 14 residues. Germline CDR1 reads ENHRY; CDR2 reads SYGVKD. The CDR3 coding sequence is TGTGCCATCAGTGAACGACAGGGGGCCGACGAGCAGTACTTC. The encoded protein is CAISERQGADEQYF.

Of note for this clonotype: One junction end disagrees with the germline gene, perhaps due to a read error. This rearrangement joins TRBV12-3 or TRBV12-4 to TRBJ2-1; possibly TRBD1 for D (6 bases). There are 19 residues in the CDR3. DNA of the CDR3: TGTGCCAGCTGTTTAGCGCCCTTAGGATTAGGGGGAAACTACAATGAGCAGTTCTTC. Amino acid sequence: CASCLAPLGLGGNYNEQFF.

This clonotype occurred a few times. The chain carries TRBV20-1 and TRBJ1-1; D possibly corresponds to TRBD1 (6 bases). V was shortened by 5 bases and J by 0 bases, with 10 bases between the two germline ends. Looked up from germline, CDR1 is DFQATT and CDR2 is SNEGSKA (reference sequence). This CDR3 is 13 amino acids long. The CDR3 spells CSAGGQLNTEAFF. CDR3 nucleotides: TGCAGTGCTGGGGGGCAGTTGAACACTGAAGCTTTCTTT.